This T cell receptor beta chain was sequenced during a study of blood T cell repertoires in COVID-19. The CDR3 has 16 residues. Germline loops: CDR1 SEHNR, CDR2 FQNEAQ (reference sequence). The junction had 9 bases not matched to a gene; V was cut back by 4 bases and J by 6 bases. Produced via immunoSEQ multiplex PCR; TCRdb's table is partial and in-frame only. There are fewer than 250,000 clones in the sample; around 87% occur only once, and 20% to 25% lies in the top ten. Sequenced material: PBMCs or T cells enriched from blood (not recorded which). This chain joins TRBV7-9 and TRBJ1-4; TRBD1 matches at 9 bases. The clonotype comes from a woman aged 40 to 49 in a cohort exposed to, infected with or recovered from COVID-19 (not recorded which). The CDR3 DNA reads as TGTGCCAGCAGCTCCCGCCGGGGGACAGGGTATGAAAAACTGTTTTTT. Protein product: CASSSRRGTGYEKLFF.